The 10 T cell receptor beta chains listed next were all sequenced from one sample in a study of regulatory T cells in long-lasting Graves disease. Time point: newly diagnosed GD, antithyroid drugs for less than 3 months. The TCR library was made from RNA extracted from PBMCs. Investigators prepared the TCR beta libraries by applying iRepertoire HTBI primers and Arm-PCR of CDR3 regions. TCRdb recomputed calls from the multiplex PCR reads with MiXCR, one row per CDR3 protein. The sample shows over 300,000 distinct CDR3 sequences, about 14% of them seen only once. Sequencing was performed on peripheral blood mononuclear cells (PBMCs), taken at new diagnosis, from a patient treated with antithyroid drugs. The receptors were gathered from a female donor with Graves disease.

This clonotype was detected a few times. The V call is TRBV13, the J call TRBJ2-5; D could derive from TRBD1 or TRBD2 (6 bases each). Germline loops: CDR1 PRHDT, CDR2 FYEKMQ (reference sequence). Trimming took off 2 bases at V and 4 bases at J, with 17 bases between the two ends. The length of the CDR3 is 16 residues. CDR3 region: CASSLFGGAMRETQYF. As DNA, the CDR3 is TGTGCCAGCAGCTTATTCGGGGGCGCGATGAGAGAGACCCAGTACTTC.

This clonotype has just a few counts. The chain carries TRBV29-1 and TRBJ1-3; a possible D gene is TRBD1 (5 bases). This CDR3 comprises 16 residues. From germline, CDR1 is SQVTM and CDR2 ANQGSEA. V was clipped by 1 base and J by 0 bases, with 13 bases between them. The CDR3 nucleotides are TGCAGCGTTGAAGTATGGGGGGAGGTCTCTGGAAACACCATATATTTT. This gives the protein CSVEVWGEVSGNTIYF.

This clonotype appeared many times. CDR3 DNA sequence: TGTGCCAGCAGCGGACAGGGGACCCATACTGGCTACACCTTC. It yields the protein CASSGQGTHTGYTF. The V call is TRBV7-3, the J call TRBJ1-2, with TRBD1 identical over 9 bases. V dropped 5 bases and J dropped 7; count of bases not matched to a gene: 8. This CDR3 spans 14 amino acids. Germline V gene sequence: CDR1 SGHTA, CDR2 FQGTGA.

This chain uses TRBV30 with TRBJ2-2, with D maybe TRBD1 (5 bases). Trimming stripped 4 bases from V and 6 bases from J, with 18 bases between. The CDR3 sequence is 15 residues long. CDR1 and CDR2 (germline): GTSNPN, SVGIG (reference sequence). The CDR3 region is CAWNLQGVMAGELFF. CDR3 nucleotides: TGTGCCTGGAATTTGCAGGGTGTAATGGCCGGGGAGCTGTTTTTT.

The chain links TRBV19 to TRBJ2-5; D is unclear. The CDR3 has 12 residues. Between the trimmed V and J ends, which lost 0 bases and 4 bases, there was a span of 3 bases. Looked up from germline, CDR1 is LNHDA and CDR2 is SQIVND (reference sequence). The CDR3 is CASSIDGETQYF. As DNA, the CDR3 is TGTGCCAGTAGTATAGACGGAGAGACCCAGTACTTC. Full variable domain (missing parts from reference TRBV19 and TRBJ2-5): DGGITQSPKYLFRKEGQNVTLSCEQNLNHDAMYWYRQDPGQGLRLIYYSQIVNDFQKGDIAEGYSVSREKKESFPLTVTSAQKNPTAFYLCASSIDGETQYFGPGTRLLVL.

This chain uses TRBV19 with TRBJ1-5; D unclear. Trimming stripped 2 bases from V and 4 bases from J, with 21 bases between. In germline, CDR1 is LNHDA, CDR2 SQIVND (reference sequence). This CDR3 has 18 residues. The CDR3 is CASSILNRRTAQNQPQHF. CDR3 sequence (DNA): TGTGCCAGTAGTATATTAAACCGCCGGACCGCGCAAAATCAGCCCCAGCATTTT.

Ten or more counts support this clonotype. This chain links TRBV12-3 or TRBV12-4 with TRBJ2-3; D is perhaps TRBD2 (5 bases). This CDR3 spans 18 amino acids. V lost 2 bases, J lost 0 bases, and 18 bases lay in between. CDR3: CASSLSSYRLPSTDTQYF. CDR3 sequence (DNA): TGTGCCAGCAGTTTAAGTTCCTACCGACTACCTAGCACAGATACGCAGTATTTT.

In its sample, this clonotype was seen many times. The chain employs TRBV12-3 or TRBV12-4 and TRBJ2-3, with 11 bases identical to TRBD2. The length of the CDR3 is 15 residues. V was clipped by 6 bases and J by 2 bases; unmatched bases: 4. The CDR3 reads CASSPSGGFTDTQYF. CDR3 DNA sequence: TGTGCCAGCAGCCCTAGCGGGGGGTTCACAGATACGCAGTATTTT.

In this sample, this clonotype turned up many times. This rearrangement joins TRBV7-2 to TRBJ1-5; D gene uncertain. The CDR3 runs 13 residues. V was cut by 4 bases and J by 3 bases, with 7 bases left in between. Germline V gives CDR1 SGHTA, CDR2 FQGNSA. The CDR3 DNA reads as TGTGCCAGCAGCTCGTCATACAATCAGCCCCAGCATTTT. It is translated as CASSSSYNQPQHF.

This clonotype was found many times. The chain is built from TRBV11-2 and TRBJ1-2; D might be TRBD1 (5 bases). Trimming stripped 4 bases from V and 2 bases from J, with 11 bases between. Germline lookup yields CDR1 SGHAT and CDR2 FQNNGV. The CDR3 has 14 residues. CDR3 coding DNA: TGTGCCAGCAGCTACGACAGAGAGAACTATGGCTACACCTTC. Translated: CASSYDRENYGYTF.